Below are 28 T cell receptor beta chains sequenced from a single sample in a study of beta chain features in type 1 diabetes. Expressed TCRB transcripts were sequenced because the isolated RNA had all been reverse transcribed beforehand. TCRdb keeps only in-frame clones here, not all; method: immunoSEQ multiplex PCR. The sample has 350,000 to 400,000 clones; about 16% are singletons. The sequencing input was naive CD4+ T cells from blood. The source of these receptors is a woman under 30 in good health.

This clone occurred a few times. J is TRBJ2-7 and V is TRBV7-9; D may be TRBD1 (5 bases). V shed 6 bases and J shed 1 base, with 16 bases lying between them. CDR3 size: 15 residues. Germline CDR1 is SEHNR and CDR2 is FQNEAQ (reference sequence). CDR3 amino acids: CASRGPPGHSYEQYF. Written as DNA, the CDR3 is TGTGCCAGCAGGGGCCCACCTGGACATTCCTACGAGCAGTACTTC.

This sequence joins TRBV9 and TRBJ1-5; a possible D gene is TRBD1 (5 bases). Germline CDR1 and CDR2: SGDLS and YYNGEE. Trimming stripped 0 bases from V and 6 bases from J, with 16 bases between. The CDR3 length is 16 residues. The CDR3 DNA sequence: TGTGCCAGCAGCGTAGCAGGCAGGGACGGGGGTCAGCCCCAGCATTTT. Encoded protein: CASSVAGRDGGQPQHF.

The genes are TRBV9 and TRBJ2-1, with D unresolved. The ends were cut back, 4 bases at V and 7 bases at J, with 21 bases in the middle. Germline V gene lookup returns CDR1 SGDLS and CDR2 YYNGEE. The CDR3 contains 16 residues. For the CDR3, the DNA is TGTGCCAGCAGCCCGACGACCGGGTTCCTCTCGAATGAGCAGTTCTTC. Translating gives CASSPTTGFLSNEQFF.

The rearrangement links TRBV30 to TRBJ1-2; 9 positions agree with TRBD1. CDR1 is GTSNPN, CDR2 SVGIG, per germline (reference sequence). The trim removed 7 bases at V and 7 bases at J, leaving 13 bases unmatched. The CDR3 loop spans 14 amino acids. This CDR3 is CASTPGQGGFGYTF. The DNA of the CDR3 is TGTGCCTCAACACCGGGACAGGGTGGGTTTGGCTACACCTTC.

The gene calls are TRBV11-2 and TRBJ2-1; D is unclear. Germline CDR1 SGHAT, CDR2 FQNNGV. This CDR3 is built from 14 residues. Trimming stripped 3 bases from V and 0 bases from J, with 6 bases between. The chain's CDR3 is CASSLADSYNEQFF. The DNA for the CDR3 is TGTGCCAGCAGCTTGGCTGACTCCTACAATGAGCAGTTCTTC.

This clone was seen a few times. V usage is TRBV11-1 and J usage is TRBJ2-5; possible D gene TRBD1, 6 bases. V shed 3 bases and J shed 5 bases, with 10 bases lying between them. CDR1 and CDR2 (germline): SGHAT, FQDESV (reference sequence). The CDR3 totals 13 residues. The CDR3: CASSFDRTETQYF. The CDR3 bases are TGTGCCAGCAGCTTCGACAGGACGGAGACCCAGTACTTC.

This sequence joins TRBV6-5 and TRBJ2-3; TRBD1 matches 7 bases. The CDR3 is made up of 14 amino acids. V lost 5 bases to trimming and J lost 1 base; unmatched junction nucleotides: 3. Germline CDR1 is MNHEY and CDR2 is SVGAGI. The CDR3 DNA reads as TGTGCCAGCAGTCTAGGACAGGGCACAGATACGCAGTATTTT. It translates to CASSLGQGTDTQYF.

The chain employs TRBV7-2 and TRBJ2-7, with D unclear. V lost 0 bases and J lost 7, with 7 bases in between. CDR3 length: 12 amino acids. CDR1 is SGHTA and CDR2 is FQGNSA in the germline V gene. The CDR3 sequence: CASSLASLEQYF. In nucleotides, the CDR3 is TGTGCCAGCAGCTTAGCTAGCCTAGAGCAGTACTTC.

This clone has a handful of counts. V and J are TRBV9 and TRBJ2-3; weak D call: TRBD2 (5 bases). The germline V and J ends were trimmed by 3 bases and 6 bases, with 17 bases remaining between them. The CDR3 length is 15 residues. Germline loops: CDR1 SGDLS, CDR2 YYNGEE. The CDR3 spells CASSARVTTRDTQYF. The DNA for the CDR3 is TGTGCCAGCAGCGCTCGGGTGACTACTAGGGATACGCAGTATTTT.

Only a few counts were recorded for this clone. The chain employs TRBV4-1 and TRBJ2-7; D is perhaps TRBD1 (6 bases). V lost 2 bases and J lost 0, with 11 bases in between. From germline, CDR1 is MGHRA and CDR2 YSYEKL. The CDR3 extends over 15 amino acids. As DNA, the CDR3 is TGCGCCAGCAGCCAACCTAGGACAGCCTCCTACGAGCAGTACTTC. Amino acids: CASSQPRTASYEQYF.

The CDR3 is CASSLRVLASEQYF. CDR3 nucleotides: TGTGCCAGCAGCTTAAGGGTTCTAGCCTCCGAGCAGTACTTC. The chain employs TRBV7-2 and TRBJ2-7, with D tentatively TRBD2 (5 bases). The CDR3 extends over 14 amino acids. The V gene lost 2 bases and the J gene lost 6 bases, with 14 bases spanning the gap. CDR1 is SGHTA and CDR2 is FQGNSA in the germline V gene.

This chain joins TRBV28 and TRBJ2-3; D unresolved. Looked up from germline, CDR1 is MDHEN and CDR2 is SYDVKM. This CDR3 contains 11 residues. Trimming removed 3 bases at V and 7 bases at J, with 5 bases between. CDR3 in DNA: TGTGCCAGCAGTTTGCGGCATACGCAGTATTTT. This translates into CASSLRHTQYF.

This clone was found a few times. The V gene is TRBV27, the J gene TRBJ2-3, with unresolved D. Germline V gene lookup returns CDR1 MNHEY and CDR2 SMNVEV (reference sequence). This CDR3 has 13 residues. Trimming removed 8 bases at V and 6 bases at J, with 15 bases between. The CDR3 region has the DNA TGTGCCAGCGCCCGTAGCCCCGATGATACGCAGTATTTT. This codes for CASARSPDDTQYF.

J is TRBJ2-7 and V is TRBV7-9; TRBD2 agrees at 9 bases. Germline CDR1 SEHNR, CDR2 FQNEAQ (reference sequence). This CDR3 comprises 15 residues. Trimming took 5 bases from V and 3 from J; bases not matched to a gene: 8. CDR3 loop: CASSEDLAGVYEQYF. The CDR3 DNA reads as TGTGCCAGCAGCGAAGATTTAGCGGGAGTCTACGAGCAGTACTTC.

This clone has just a few counts. J is TRBJ2-7 and V is TRBV5-1; the match to TRBD2 covers 13 bases. The CDR3 has 16 amino acids. Germline-derived CDR1 and CDR2 are SGHRS and YFSETQ. The V segment lost 4 bases and the J segment 6 bases; nucleotides outside the gene matches: 10. CDR3 coding DNA: TGCGCCAGCAGCGGGACTAGCGGGATCGCCCCGACCGAGCAGTACTTC. It codes for CASSGTSGIAPTEQYF.

This sequence joins TRBV29-1 and TRBJ2-5; D remains unclear. V lost 7 bases, J lost 5 bases, and 8 bases lay in between. The CDR3 sequence is 10 residues long. In germline, CDR1 is SQVTM, CDR2 ANQGSEA. The CDR3, as DNA: TGCAGCGCCCGCCGGGAGACCCAGTACTTC. It specifies CSARRETQYF.

The chain is built from TRBV6-1 and TRBJ1-5; D unclear. From germline, CDR1 is MNHNS and CDR2 SASEGT. V was cut by 4 bases and J by 4 bases, with 8 bases left in between. The CDR3 spans 13 residues. The CDR3 region is CASSGRTNQPQHF. Here the CDR3 DNA reads TGTGCCAGCAGTGGCAGGACTAATCAGCCCCAGCATTTT.

V usage is TRBV4-3 and J usage is TRBJ2-2, with TRBD1 as a possible D gene (6 bases). This CDR3 is built from 15 residues. V was trimmed by 6 bases and J by 8 bases, leaving 19 bases between them. Germline loops: CDR1 LGHNA, CDR2 YSLEER. CDR3 sequence (DNA): TGCGCCAGCAGGGTATCCCACAGGGTAAATGGGGAGCTGTTTTTT. Protein: CASRVSHRVNGELFF.

This clone was seen a few times. The chain employs TRBV6-5 and TRBJ2-2; weak D call: TRBD2 (5 bases). Germline-derived CDR1 and CDR2 are MNHEY and SVGAGI. The germline V and J ends were trimmed by 5 bases and 6 bases, with 7 bases remaining between them. The CDR3 contains 12 residues. DNA of the CDR3: TGTGCCAGCAGTCGACTACCCGGGGAGCTGTTTTTT. This translates into CASSRLPGELFF.

The chain joins TRBV5-1 to TRBJ1-1; 10 bases are a match to TRBD1. The germline CDR1 and CDR2 sequences are SGHRS and YFSETQ. J gave up 8 bases and V 4 bases, and 14 bases lay outside the gene matches. This CDR3 contains 16 residues. CDR3: CASSTPGQGKQREAFF. CDR3 in DNA: TGCGCCAGCAGCACCCCGGGACAGGGGAAGCAGAGGGAAGCTTTCTTT.

This clone was seen more than once but under ten times. This chain uses TRBV7-9 with TRBJ2-3; D possibly corresponds to TRBD1 (5 bases). This CDR3 contains 16 residues. The V gene lost 5 bases and the J gene lost 1 base, with 16 bases spanning the gap. Germline V CDR1 and CDR2: SEHNR, FQNEAQ (reference sequence). The CDR3 nucleotides read TGTGCCAGCAGCCCGATAGGGGTATCGGGCACAGATACGCAGTATTTT. Its protein product is CASSPIGVSGTDTQYF.

This clone has only a few counts. The chain couples TRBV29-1 to TRBJ2-3; tentatively, D is TRBD1 (6 bases). The germline CDR1 and CDR2 sequences are SQVTM and ANQGSEA. V shed 6 bases and J shed 8 bases, with 21 bases lying between them. This CDR3 spans 14 amino acids. The CDR3 DNA reads as TGCAGCGTAGATGACAGGAAGGGATTCGGTACGCAGTATTTT. Translation gives CSVDDRKGFGTQYF.

This clone was counted between two and nine times. The chain couples TRBV28 to TRBJ2-4, with 9 bases matching TRBD2. Per germline, CDR1 MDHEN and CDR2 SYDVKM. The CDR3 runs 16 residues. The trim removed 5 bases at V and 5 bases at J, leaving 10 bases unmatched. CDR3: CASSPPVAGVENIQYF. The CDR3 DNA reads as TGTGCCAGCAGTCCTCCGGTAGCGGGAGTCGAAAACATTCAGTACTTC. The variable domain in full, completed from reference TRBV28 and TRBJ2-4, reads DVKVTQSSRYLVKRTGEKVFLECVQDMDHENMFWYRQDPGLGLRLIYFSYDVKMKEKGDIPEGYSVSREKKERFSLILESASTNQTSMYLCASSPPVAGVENIQYFGAGTRLSVL.

The CDR3 region is CASSPSERTQGTEAFF. In nucleotides, the CDR3 is TGTGCCAGCAGCCCCAGTGAGCGGACTCAAGGGACTGAAGCTTTCTTT. This rearrangement joins TRBV14 to TRBJ1-1, with D unclear. The ends were cut back, 4 bases at V and 5 bases at J, with 20 bases in the middle. The CDR3 is 16 amino acids. The germline V gene encodes CDR1 SGHDN and CDR2 FVKESK.

The chain uses TRBV15 and TRBJ2-1; D perhaps matches TRBD2 (5 bases). CDR3 length equals 16 residues. Germline CDR1 is LNHNV and CDR2 is YYDKDF (reference sequence). V shed 0 bases and J shed 6 bases, with 15 bases lying between them. The CDR3 here is CATSRDGTSYPNEQFF. The CDR3 nucleotides are TGTGCCACCAGCAGAGATGGTACTAGTTATCCCAATGAGCAGTTCTTC.

This clone appeared a few times. The V and J genes are TRBV18 and TRBJ2-1; 7 bases are a match to TRBD2. The V gene's germline CDR1 is KGHSH and CDR2 LQKENI. The CDR3 runs to 15 residues. V lost 3 bases, J lost 6 bases, and 8 bases stayed unmatched. The DNA for the CDR3 is TGTGCCAGCTCACCTGGGCTAGCGGTGACCAATGAGCAGTTCTTC. Its protein product is CASSPGLAVTNEQFF.

This chain joins TRBV9 and TRBJ2-5; the D gene is possibly TRBD1 (5 bases). Trimming removed 0 bases from V and 4 bases from J, with 10 bases in between. This CDR3 has 14 residues. CDR1 and CDR2 (germline): SGDLS, YYNGEE. CDR3 residues: CASSVDWGGETQYF. The CDR3 coding sequence is TGTGCCAGCAGCGTAGACTGGGGCGGAGAGACCCAGTACTTC.

This clone was detected only a few times. The chain has TRBV6-5 and TRBJ1-1; D perhaps matches TRBD1 (5 bases). This CDR3 has 15 residues. Germline loops: CDR1 MNHEY, CDR2 SVGAGI. V was shortened by 5 bases and J by 1 base, with 14 bases between the two germline ends. The CDR3 DNA follows: TGTGCCAGCAGTCGTCTTGCGGGGGGGAACACTGAAGCTTTCTTT. As protein: CASSRLAGGNTEAFF.